The 22 T cell receptor beta chains below all came from one sample that was sequenced in a study of blood T cell repertoires in COVID-19. Clones were read by immunoSEQ multiplex PCR, and TCRdb kept only the in-frame ones, dropping some. The table has around 380,000 clones, approximately 87% seen once. The specimen was PBMCs or T cells enriched from blood (not recorded which). These receptor sequences come from a man aged 25-45 years who had recovered from COVID-19.

The chain recombines TRBV19 with TRBJ1-2, with a tentative D call TRBD1 (5 bases). Trimming removed 5 bases at V and 4 bases at J, with 8 bases between. The CDR3 is made up of 12 amino acids. CDR1 and CDR2 from the germline V gene are LNHDA and SQIVND (reference sequence). CDR3 DNA: TGTGCCAGTAGTCCCCAGGGCTATGGCTACACCTTC. Translating gives CASSPQGYGYTF.

V is TRBV19 and J is TRBJ2-2, with D maybe TRBD2 (5 bases). The CDR3 is made up of 15 amino acids. Trimming took off 5 bases at V and 7 bases at J, with 17 bases between the two ends. Germline V CDR1 and CDR2: LNHDA, SQIVND (reference sequence). As DNA, the CDR3 is TGTGCCAGTAGTCCACTAGTCCGGCAAGGCGGGGAGCTGTTTTTT. It encodes CASSPLVRQGGELFF.

V gene TRBV19 combines with J gene TRBJ2-1; 8 bases align to TRBD2. After removal of 3 bases from V and 7 bases from J, the junction contained 5 bases not matched to a gene. The germline V gene encodes CDR1 LNHDA and CDR2 SQIVND (reference sequence). This CDR3 region has 14 residues. Here the CDR3 reads CASSISGASNEQFF. In DNA form, the CDR3 reads TGTGCCAGTAGTATTAGCGGGGCCTCTAATGAGCAGTTCTTC.

For this clone: This same CDR3 is encoded by further DNA sequences in the sample. This chain links TRBV5-1 with TRBJ1-4; 7 bases fit TRBD1. The CDR3 is made up of 15 amino acids. The ends lost 0 bases at V and 4 bases at J; junction bases unmatched: 3. CDR1 SGHRS and CDR2 YFSETQ come from the germline V gene. Here the CDR3 DNA reads TGCGCCAGCAGCTTGGCGACAGGGAGTAATGAAAAACTGTTTTTT. This gives the protein CASSLATGSNEKLFF.

The genes are TRBV7-8 and TRBJ1-1, with TRBD1 as a possible D gene (6 bases). The CDR3 runs 15 residues. With 6 bases removed from V and 8 bases from J, the gap between germline ends came to 22 bases. The germline gives CDR1 SGHVS, CDR2 FQNEAQ. CDR3 amino acids: CASSQWGGQVAEAFF. The CDR3 nucleotides are TGTGCCAGCAGTCAATGGGGGGGGCAAGTTGCGGAAGCTTTCTTT.

This chain joins TRBV16 and TRBJ2-4, with 10 bases matching TRBD1. This CDR3 has 17 amino acids. The junction had 3 bases not matched to a gene; V was cut back by 0 bases and J by 1 base. Germline lookup yields CDR1 KGHSY and CDR2 FQNENV. CDR3 DNA sequence: TGTGCCAGCAGCCAATCAGGGACAGGGGTGGCCAAAAACATTCAGTACTTC. It encodes CASSQSGTGVAKNIQYF.

This clone was seen just once. V and J are TRBV25-1 and TRBJ1-1; D is ambiguous. CDR1 is MGHDK and CDR2 is SYGVNS in the germline V gene. The CDR3 is 13 residues long. With 1 base removed from V and 1 base from J, the gap between germline ends came to 4 bases. The CDR3 reads CASSESWNTEAFF. The CDR3, as DNA: TGTGCCAGCAGTGAATCATGGAACACTGAAGCTTTCTTT.

A single count supports this clone. The CDR3 region is CASSMAGGSSQPQHF. The CDR3 DNA reads TGTGCCAGTAGTATGGCAGGGGGGTCGAGTCAGCCCCAGCATTTT. V gene TRBV19 combines with J gene TRBJ1-5; 7 nucleotides agree with TRBD1. This CDR3 region has 15 residues. Looked up from germline, CDR1 is LNHDA and CDR2 is SQIVND (reference sequence). V shed 3 bases, J shed 6 bases, and the junction held 8 bases outside the gene matches.

In DNA form, the CDR3 reads TGTGCCAGCTCCCATCCGACAGGTCTTTTGCCCAATGAAAAACTGTTTTTT. Its protein is CASSHPTGLLPNEKLFF. The chain recombines TRBV18 with TRBJ1-4; D may be TRBD1 (6 bases). V lost 6 bases and J lost 5, with 22 bases in between. The CDR3 runs to 17 residues. Per the germline V gene, CDR1 is KGHSH and CDR2 is LQKENI. The full variable domain, in which reference TRBV18 and TRBJ1-4 provide the parts outside the CDR3, is NAGVMQNPRHLVRRRGQEARLRCSPMKGHSHVYWYRQLPEEGLKFMVYLQKENIIDESGMPKERFSAEFPKEGPSILRIQQVVRGDSAAYFCASSHPTGLLPNEKLFFGSGTQLSVL.

The table lists this clone with a count of one. The chain employs TRBV5-1 and TRBJ2-1; TRBD2 agrees at 7 bases. The CDR3 runs 14 residues. Germline V gives CDR1 SGHRS, CDR2 YFSETQ. J lost 7 bases, V lost 0 bases, and 4 bases had no gene match. CDR3 nucleotides: TGCGCCAGCAGCTTGGTAGGCGGGGGAAATGAGCAGTTCTTC. Translating it yields CASSLVGGGNEQFF. The full variable domain, in which reference TRBV5-1 and TRBJ2-1 provide the parts outside the CDR3, is KAGVTQTPRYLIKTRGQQVTLSCSPISGHRSVSWYQQTPGQGLQFLFEYFSETQRNKGNFPGRFSGRQFSNSRSEMNVSTLELGDSALYLCASSLVGGGNEQFFGPGTRLTVL.

In its sample, this clone was seen once. J is TRBJ2-1 and V is TRBV7-9; TRBD2 matches 12 bases. J lost 7 bases, V lost 6 bases, and 4 bases had no gene match. The germline CDR1 and CDR2 sequences are SEHNR and FQNEAQ (reference sequence). The CDR3 is 14 residues long. CDR3 loop: CASRTSGGLNEQFF. The CDR3 DNA sequence: TGTGCCAGCAGGACTAGCGGGGGCCTTAATGAGCAGTTCTTC.

The chain joins TRBV29-1 to TRBJ2-3; 9 nucleotides align to TRBD2. V lost 6 bases, J lost 5 bases, and 9 bases stayed unmatched. Per the germline V gene, CDR1 is SQVTM and CDR2 is ANQGSEA. The CDR3 is 14 residues long. In DNA form, the CDR3 reads TGCAGCGTAAAGAGCGGGGGGTTGAAAGATACGCAGTATTTT. Its protein product is CSVKSGGLKDTQYF.

The V and J genes are TRBV5-1 and TRBJ2-7; 7 bases agree with TRBD1. This CDR3 contains 14 residues. V lost 4 bases, J lost 0 bases, and 4 bases stayed unmatched. CDR1 and CDR2 (germline): SGHRS, YFSETQ. The chain's CDR3 is CASSPDRASYEQYF. As DNA, the CDR3 is TGCGCCAGCAGCCCTGACAGGGCCTCCTACGAGCAGTACTTC.

This clone was recorded once. The genes are TRBV7-2 and TRBJ1-4; TRBD1 matches 9 bases. Trimming cost V 4 bases and J 4 bases; bases outside gene matches: 7. Germline lookup yields CDR1 SGHTA and CDR2 FQGNSA. The CDR3 consists of 16 residues. The CDR3 region has the DNA TGTGCCAGCAGCTCAAGACCGGGACAGGGTAATGAAAAACTGTTTTTT. It codes for CASSSRPGQGNEKLFF.

J is TRBJ2-3 and V is TRBV5-1, with D tentatively TRBD1 (6 bases). CDR1 SGHRS and CDR2 YFSETQ come from the germline V gene. Trimming pared 8 bases from V and 3 bases from J, leaving 13 bases between. The CDR3 spans 13 residues. The CDR3 sequence: CASSKQGTDTQYF. CDR3 nucleotide sequence: TGCGCCAGTTCAAAACAGGGAACAGATACGCAGTATTTT.

The chain has TRBV2 and TRBJ2-7, with D uncertain. V lost 6 bases and J 2 bases, leaving 8 bases between the germline ends. The CDR3 spans 12 residues. CDR1 SNHLY and CDR2 FYNNEI come from the germline V gene. CDR3 DNA: TGTGCCAGCAGCCCCACTACCTACGAGCAGTACTTC. Its translation: CASSPTTYEQYF.

V is TRBV7-9 and J is TRBJ2-3, with TRBD2 matching over 9 bases. The V gene's germline CDR1 is SEHNR and CDR2 FQNEAQ (reference sequence). After removal of 2 bases from V and 2 bases from J, the junction contained 5 bases not matched to a gene. The CDR3 is made up of 16 amino acids. CDR3 in amino acids: CASSLIPSGNTDTQYF. In DNA, the CDR3 is TGTGCCAGCAGCTTAATCCCTAGCGGGAACACAGATACGCAGTATTTT.

J is TRBJ1-4 and V is TRBV9; weak D call: TRBD1 (5 bases). The CDR3 length is 14 residues. Per the germline V gene, CDR1 is SGDLS and CDR2 is YYNGEE. Trimming removed 4 bases at V and 3 bases at J, with 10 bases between. The CDR3 DNA reads TGTGCCAGCAGCTTCCGGGACTCTAATGAAAAACTGTTTTTT. This codes for CASSFRDSNEKLFF.

Here the CDR3 reads CASRQGQTQETQYF. Here the CDR3 DNA reads TGTGCCAGCAGACAAGGACAGACACAAGAGACCCAGTACTTC. V is TRBV6-5 and J is TRBJ2-5, with a possible D match to TRBD1 (6 bases). The CDR3 is 14 residues long. Germline CDR1 MNHEY, CDR2 SVGAGI. Trimming took off 6 bases at V and 2 bases at J, with 13 bases between the two ends.

The chain combines TRBV30 with TRBJ2-2; D is possibly TRBD2 (6 bases). Looked up from germline, CDR1 is GTSNPN and CDR2 is SVGIG (reference sequence). Trimming removed 5 bases at V and 2 bases at J, with 15 bases between. The CDR3 runs 15 residues. CDR3 protein: CAWHWRGINTGELFF. The CDR3 region has the DNA TGTGCCTGGCATTGGAGGGGCATCAACACCGGGGAGCTGTTTTTT.

The chain couples TRBV19 to TRBJ2-1, with a tentative D call TRBD1 (6 bases). V lost 1 base, J lost 9 bases, and 13 bases lay in between. The CDR3 runs to 14 residues. Germline CDR1 is LNHDA and CDR2 is SQIVND (reference sequence). CDR3 amino acids: CASSIVLGGVEQFF. The CDR3 DNA reads as TGTGCCAGTAGTATAGTTCTTGGGGGCGTTGAGCAGTTCTTC.

The V gene is TRBV9, the J gene TRBJ1-1; tentatively, D is TRBD1 (6 bases). Germline loops: CDR1 SGDLS, CDR2 YYNGEE. The V gene lost 3 bases and the J gene lost 1 base, with 13 bases spanning the gap. This CDR3 is built from 15 residues. CDR3 DNA sequence: TGTGCCAGCAGCGCCGGTGGACAGACGAACACTGAAGCTTTCTTT. Translation: CASSAGGQTNTEAFF. Full variable domain (missing parts from reference TRBV9 and TRBJ1-1): DSGVTQTPKHLITATGQRVTLRCSPRSGDLSVYWYQQSLDQGLQFLIQYYNGEERAKGNILERFSAQQFPDLHSELNLSSLELGDSALYFCASSAGGQTNTEAFFGQGTRLTVV.